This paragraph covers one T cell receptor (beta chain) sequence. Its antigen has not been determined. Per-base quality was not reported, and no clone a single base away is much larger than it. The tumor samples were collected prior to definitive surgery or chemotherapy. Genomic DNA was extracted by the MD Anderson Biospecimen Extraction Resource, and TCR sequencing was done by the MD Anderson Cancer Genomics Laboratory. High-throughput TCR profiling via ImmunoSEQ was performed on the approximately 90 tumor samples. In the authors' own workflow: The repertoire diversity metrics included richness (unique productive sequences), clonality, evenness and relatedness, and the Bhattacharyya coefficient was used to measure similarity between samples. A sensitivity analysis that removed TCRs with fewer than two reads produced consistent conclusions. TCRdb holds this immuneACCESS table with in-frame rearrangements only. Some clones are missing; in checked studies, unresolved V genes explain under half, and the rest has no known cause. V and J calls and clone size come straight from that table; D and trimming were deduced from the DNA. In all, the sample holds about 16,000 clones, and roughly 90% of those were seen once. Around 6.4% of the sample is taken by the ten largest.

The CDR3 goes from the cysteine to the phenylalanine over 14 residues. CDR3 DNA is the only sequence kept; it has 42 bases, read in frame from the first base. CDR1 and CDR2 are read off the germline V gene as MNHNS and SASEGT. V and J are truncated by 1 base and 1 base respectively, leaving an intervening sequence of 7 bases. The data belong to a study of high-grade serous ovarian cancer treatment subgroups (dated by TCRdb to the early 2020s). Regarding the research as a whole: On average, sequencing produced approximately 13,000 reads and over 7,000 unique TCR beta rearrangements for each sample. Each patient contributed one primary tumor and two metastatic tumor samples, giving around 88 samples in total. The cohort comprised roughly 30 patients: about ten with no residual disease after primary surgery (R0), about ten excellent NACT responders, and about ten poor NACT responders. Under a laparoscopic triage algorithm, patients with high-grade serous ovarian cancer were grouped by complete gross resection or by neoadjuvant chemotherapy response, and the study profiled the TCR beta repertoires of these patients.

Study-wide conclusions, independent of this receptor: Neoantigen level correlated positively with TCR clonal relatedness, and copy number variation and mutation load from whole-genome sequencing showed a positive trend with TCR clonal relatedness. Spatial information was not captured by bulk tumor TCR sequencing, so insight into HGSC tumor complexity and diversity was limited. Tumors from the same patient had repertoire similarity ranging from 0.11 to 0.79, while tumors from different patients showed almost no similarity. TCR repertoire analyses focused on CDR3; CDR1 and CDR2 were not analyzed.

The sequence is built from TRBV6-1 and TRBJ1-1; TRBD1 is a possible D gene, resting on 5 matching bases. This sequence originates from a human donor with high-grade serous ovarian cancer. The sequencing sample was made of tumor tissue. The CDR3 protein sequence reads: CASSEGRGNTEAFF. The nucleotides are TGTGCCAGCAGTGAAGGGAGGGGGAACACTGAAGCTTTCTTT.